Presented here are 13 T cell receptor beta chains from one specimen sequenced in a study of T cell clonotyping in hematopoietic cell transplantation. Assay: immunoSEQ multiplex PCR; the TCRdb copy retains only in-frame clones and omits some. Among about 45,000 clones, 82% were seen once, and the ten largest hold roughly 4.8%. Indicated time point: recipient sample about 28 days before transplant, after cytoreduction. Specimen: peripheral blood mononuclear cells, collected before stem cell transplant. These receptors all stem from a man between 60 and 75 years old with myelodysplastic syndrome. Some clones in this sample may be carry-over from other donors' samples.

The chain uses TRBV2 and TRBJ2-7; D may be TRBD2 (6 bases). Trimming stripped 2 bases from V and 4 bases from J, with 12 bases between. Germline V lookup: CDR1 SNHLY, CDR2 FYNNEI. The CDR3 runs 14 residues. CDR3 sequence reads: CASSERLVTYEQYF. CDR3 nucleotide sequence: TGTGCCAGCAGTGAAAGACTAGTTACTTACGAGCAGTACTTC.

The CDR3 region has the DNA TGCGCCAGCAGCCAAGATGGATCGGGAAGTAATTCACCCCTCCACTTT. As protein: CASSQDGSGSNSPLHF. The rearrangement uses TRBV4-1 and TRBJ1-6; D unclear. The V end was cut by 0 bases, the J end by 6 bases, with 12 bases between. CDR3 size: 16 residues. The germline CDR1 and CDR2 sequences are MGHRA and YSYEKL.

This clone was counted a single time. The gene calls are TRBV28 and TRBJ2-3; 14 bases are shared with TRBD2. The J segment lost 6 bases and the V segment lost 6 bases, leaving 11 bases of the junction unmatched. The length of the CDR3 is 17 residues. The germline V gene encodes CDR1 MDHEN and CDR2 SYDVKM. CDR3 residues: CASRPWVWTSGGDTQYF. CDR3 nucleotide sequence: TGTGCCAGCAGGCCCTGGGTTTGGACTAGCGGGGGGGATACGCAGTATTTT.

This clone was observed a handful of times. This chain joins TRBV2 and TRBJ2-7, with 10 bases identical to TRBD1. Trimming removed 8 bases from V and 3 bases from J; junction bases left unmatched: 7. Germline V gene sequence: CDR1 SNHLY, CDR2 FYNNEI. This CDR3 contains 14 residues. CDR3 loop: CASGPGTGVYEQYF. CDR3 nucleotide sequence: TGTGCCAGCGGCCCAGGGACAGGGGTCTACGAGCAGTACTTC. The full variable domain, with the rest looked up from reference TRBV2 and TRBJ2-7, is EPEVTQTPSHQVTQMGQEVILRCVPISNHLYFYWYRQILGQKVEFLVSFYNNEISEKSEIFDDQFSVERPDGSNFTLKIRSTKLEDSAMYFCASGPGTGVYEQYFGPGTRLTVT.

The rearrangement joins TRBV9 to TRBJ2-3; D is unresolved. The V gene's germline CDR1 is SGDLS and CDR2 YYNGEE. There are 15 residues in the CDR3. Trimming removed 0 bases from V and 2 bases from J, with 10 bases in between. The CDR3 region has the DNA TGTGCCAGCAGCGTAGTTCCCCAGCACACAGATACGCAGTATTTT. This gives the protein CASSVVPQHTDTQYF.

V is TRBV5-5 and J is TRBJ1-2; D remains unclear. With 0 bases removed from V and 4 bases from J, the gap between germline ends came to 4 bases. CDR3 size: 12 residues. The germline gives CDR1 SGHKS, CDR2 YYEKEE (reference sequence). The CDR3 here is CASSLDSYGYTF. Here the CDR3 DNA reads TGTGCCAGCAGCTTGGACAGCTATGGCTACACCTTC.

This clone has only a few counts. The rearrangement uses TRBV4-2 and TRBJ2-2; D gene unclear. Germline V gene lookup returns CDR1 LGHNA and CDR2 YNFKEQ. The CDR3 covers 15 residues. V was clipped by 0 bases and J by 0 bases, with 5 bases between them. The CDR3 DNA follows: TGTGCCAGCAGCCAAGACCCAGCGAACACCGGGGAGCTGTTTTTT. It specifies CASSQDPANTGELFF.

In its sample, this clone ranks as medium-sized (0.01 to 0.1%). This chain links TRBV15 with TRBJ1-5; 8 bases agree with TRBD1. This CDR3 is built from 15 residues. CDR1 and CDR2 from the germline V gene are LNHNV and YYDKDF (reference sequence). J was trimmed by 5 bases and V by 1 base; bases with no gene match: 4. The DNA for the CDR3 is TGTGCCACCAGCAGAGGACAGGGGAAGGATCAGCCCCAGCATTTT. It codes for CATSRGQGKDQPQHF.

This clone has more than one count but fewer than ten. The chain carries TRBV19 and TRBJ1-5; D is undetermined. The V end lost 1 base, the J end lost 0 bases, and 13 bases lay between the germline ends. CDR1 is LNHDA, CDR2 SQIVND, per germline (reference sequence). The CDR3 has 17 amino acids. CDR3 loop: CASSIAGGPDSNQPQHF. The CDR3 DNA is TGTGCCAGTAGTATAGCGGGCGGCCCAGATAGCAATCAGCCCCAGCATTTT. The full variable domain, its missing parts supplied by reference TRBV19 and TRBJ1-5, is DGGITQSPKYLFRKEGQNVTLSCEQNLNHDAMYWYRQDPGQGLRLIYYSQIVNDFQKGDIAEGYSVSREKKESFPLTVTSAQKNPTAFYLCASSIAGGPDSNQPQHFGDGTRLSIL.

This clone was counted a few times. The DNA for the CDR3 is TGTGCCATCAGTGAGTCAGGACTAGCGGGGAGGATTCTTACGTTCTTC. Translating gives CAISESGLAGRILTFF. The chain uses TRBV10-3 and TRBJ2-1, with TRBD2 matching over 12 bases. Looked up from germline, CDR1 is ENHRY and CDR2 is SYGVKD. CDR3 length equals 16 residues. J gave up 15 bases and V 0 bases, and 12 bases lay outside the gene matches.

CDR3 residues: CASSLGLGDTDTQYF. CDR3 in DNA: TGTGCCAGCAGCTTAGGACTGGGGGACACAGATACGCAGTATTTT. The J gene is TRBJ2-3, the V gene TRBV11-2, with D perhaps TRBD1 or TRBD2 (5 bases each). The CDR3 contains 15 residues. The V end lost 1 base, the J end lost 2 bases, and 10 bases lay between the germline ends. Germline V gives CDR1 SGHAT, CDR2 FQNNGV.

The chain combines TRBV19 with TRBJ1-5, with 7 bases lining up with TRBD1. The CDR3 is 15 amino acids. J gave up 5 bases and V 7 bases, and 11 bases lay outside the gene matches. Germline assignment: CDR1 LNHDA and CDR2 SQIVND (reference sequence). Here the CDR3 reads CASTPGGRLDQPQHF. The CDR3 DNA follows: TGTGCCAGTACCCCAGGGGGTAGGTTGGATCAGCCCCAGCATTTT.

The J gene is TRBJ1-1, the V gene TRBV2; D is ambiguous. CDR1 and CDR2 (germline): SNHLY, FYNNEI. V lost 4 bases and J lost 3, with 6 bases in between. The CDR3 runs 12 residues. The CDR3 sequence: CASSVQYTEAFF. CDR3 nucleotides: TGTGCCAGCAGTGTTCAATACACTGAAGCTTTCTTT.